The 5 T cell receptor beta chains in this list originate from one sample, sequenced in a study of blood T cell repertoires in COVID-19. The protocol was immunoSEQ multiplex PCR, while the TCRdb copy is restricted to in-frame clones and leaves out a portion. The table includes tens of thousands of clones, about 94% detected once. Sequencing input: peripheral blood. All receptors come from a human donor with active COVID-19. The donor label of this sample is uncertain.

About this clone itself: Sequence at one end of the junction differs from germline and may be a read error. The same CDR3 arises from other DNA sequences in this sample as well. V usage is TRBV7-9 and J usage is TRBJ2-7; tentative D call: TRBD1 (5 bases). The CDR3 spans 14 residues. Germline V gene data show CDR1 as SEHNR and CDR2 as FQNEAQ (reference sequence). The CDR3 DNA reads TGCGCCAGCAGCTTAGGGGTAGACAACTACGAGCAGTACTTC. Translating gives CASSLGVDNYEQYF. Variable domain in full (rest from reference TRBV7-9 and TRBJ2-7): DTGVSQNPRHKITKRGQNVTFRCDPISEHNRLYWYRQTLGQGPEFLTYFQNEAQLEKSRLLSDRFSAERPKGSFSTLEIQRTEQGDSAMYLCASSLGVDNYEQYFGPGTRLTVT.

J is TRBJ2-7 and V is TRBV6-2 or TRBV6-3; 14 positions agree with TRBD2. The CDR3 contains 13 residues. CDR1 is MNHEY and CDR2 is SVGEGT in the germline V gene. V dropped 6 bases and J dropped 7; count of bases not matched to a gene: 2. The CDR3 nucleotides read TGTGCCAGCAGCGGACTAGCGGGAGGTGAGCAGTACTTC. Protein: CASSGLAGGEQYF.

V and J are TRBV10-3 and TRBJ1-6; D unresolved. This CDR3 is 16 amino acids long. Germline CDR1 ENHRY, CDR2 SYGVKD. V lost 4 bases and J lost 4, with 14 bases in between. The CDR3 DNA is TGTGCCATCAGTGTTCTCCCTCAGGATTATAATTCACCCCTCCACTTT. This sequence encodes CAISVLPQDYNSPLHF.

V is TRBV6-6 and J is TRBJ1-1; unclear D gene. The length of the CDR3 is 14 residues. Deletions cut 5 bases from V and 3 bases from J, with 13 bases between. The germline CDR1 and CDR2 sequences are MNHNY and SVGAGI (reference sequence). CDR3 DNA sequence: TGTGCCAGCAGTCCGCGGGGTTCAGACACTGAAGCTTTCTTT. The encoded protein is CASSPRGSDTEAFF.

This clone was recorded only once. J is TRBJ2-1 and V is TRBV7-9; 8 bases are shared with TRBD2. In germline, CDR1 is SEHNR, CDR2 FQNEAQ (reference sequence). The CDR3 has 13 residues. Losses at the gene ends were 5 bases for V and 9 bases for J; bases not matched to a gene: 6. CDR3 in amino acids: CASSPGLVSEQFF. The CDR3 coding sequence is TGTGCCAGCAGCCCGGGACTAGTAAGTGAGCAGTTCTTC.